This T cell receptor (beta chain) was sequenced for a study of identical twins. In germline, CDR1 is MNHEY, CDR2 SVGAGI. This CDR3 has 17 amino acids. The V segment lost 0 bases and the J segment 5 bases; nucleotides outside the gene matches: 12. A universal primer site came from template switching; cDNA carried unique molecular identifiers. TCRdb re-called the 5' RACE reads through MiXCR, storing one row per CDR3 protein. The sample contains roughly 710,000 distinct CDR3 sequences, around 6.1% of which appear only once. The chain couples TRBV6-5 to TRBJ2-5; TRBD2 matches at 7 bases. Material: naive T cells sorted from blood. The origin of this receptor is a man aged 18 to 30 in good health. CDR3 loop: CASSYSASGNFEETQYF. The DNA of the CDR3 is TGTGCCAGCAGTTACTCGGCCAGCGGGAATTTCGAGGAGACCCAGTACTTC.